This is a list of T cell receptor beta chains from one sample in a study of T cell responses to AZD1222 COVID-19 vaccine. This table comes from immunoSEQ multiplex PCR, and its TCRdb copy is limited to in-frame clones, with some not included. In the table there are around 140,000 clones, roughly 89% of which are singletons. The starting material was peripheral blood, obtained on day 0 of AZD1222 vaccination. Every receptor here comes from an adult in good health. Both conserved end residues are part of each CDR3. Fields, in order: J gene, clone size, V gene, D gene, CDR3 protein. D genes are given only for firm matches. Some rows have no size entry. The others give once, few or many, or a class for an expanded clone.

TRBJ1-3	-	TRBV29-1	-	CSVVGGNGNTIYF
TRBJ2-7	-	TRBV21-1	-	CASSKGLPWGLAEIYYEQYF
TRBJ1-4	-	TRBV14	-	CASRHNREKLFF
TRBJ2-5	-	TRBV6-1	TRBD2	CASSEGLLAGIGTQYF
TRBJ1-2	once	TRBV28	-	CASRRTDPSGYTF
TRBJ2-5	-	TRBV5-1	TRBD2	CASSLSSGRSETQYF
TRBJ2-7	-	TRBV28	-	CASTISGSRQGEQYF
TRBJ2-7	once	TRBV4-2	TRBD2	CASSQDPTSGSGEQYF
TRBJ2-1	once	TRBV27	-	CASSLSFRSSYNEQFF
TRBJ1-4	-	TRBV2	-	CASSGASREKLFF
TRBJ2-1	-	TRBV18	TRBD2	CASSPRLTSGGAGNEQFF
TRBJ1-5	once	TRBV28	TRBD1	CASVRDRGLGQPQHF
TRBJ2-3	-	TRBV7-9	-	CASSLVPLNTQYF
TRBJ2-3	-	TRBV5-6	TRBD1	CASSLGAGTVGDTQYF
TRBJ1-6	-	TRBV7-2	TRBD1	CASSWGQGFNSPLHF
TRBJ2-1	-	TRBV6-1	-	CASSEAATIEEQFF
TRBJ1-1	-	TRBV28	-	CASSSAQGRTEAFF
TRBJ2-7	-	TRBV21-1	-	CASSKSGVGNTPYEQYF
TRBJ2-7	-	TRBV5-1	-	CASSLASSEQYF
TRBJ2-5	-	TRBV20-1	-	CSVFAETQYF
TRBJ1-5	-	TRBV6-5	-	CASSLNPLIGQPQHF
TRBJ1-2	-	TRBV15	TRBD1	CATSRLDRDLVDYGYTF
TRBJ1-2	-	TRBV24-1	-	CATSDRQRYGYTF
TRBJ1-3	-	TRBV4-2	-	CASSQDPGRASGNTIYF
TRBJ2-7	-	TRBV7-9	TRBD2	CASSLGGTNSYEQYF
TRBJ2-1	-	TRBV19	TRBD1	CASREIGTGGYNEQFF
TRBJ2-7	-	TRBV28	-	CASRRPGPRYEQYF
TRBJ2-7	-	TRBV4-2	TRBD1	CASSQANRGPYEQYF
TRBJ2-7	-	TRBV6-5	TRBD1	CAIRTGGFDEQYF
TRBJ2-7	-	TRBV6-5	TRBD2	CASSYSGLAGVYEQYF
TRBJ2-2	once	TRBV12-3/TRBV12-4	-	CASSLGAAGELFF